Listed here are 25 T cell receptor beta chains from one sample, sequenced in a study of shared clonotypes between healthy human individuals. Generated by immunoSEQ multiplex PCR, the TCRdb table keeps only in-frame clones and is missing some. The table has approximately 470,000 clones, around 73% seen once. The sequencing sample was made of PBMCs. These receptors originate from a woman aged 40 to 50 in good health. Some clones in this sample may be carry-over from other donors' samples.

This rearrangement joins TRBV6-1 to TRBJ2-2; a weak D match, TRBD1 (6 bases). The V gene's germline CDR1 is MNHNS and CDR2 SASEGT. V lost 2 bases and J lost 8, with 15 bases in between. The CDR3 covers 15 residues. CDR3 sequence: CASSERQDNRGELFF. The CDR3 nucleotides read TGTGCCAGCAGTGAACGACAGGATAATAGAGGGGAGCTGTTTTTT.

The rearrangement uses TRBV28 and TRBJ1-2; D is uncertain. The CDR3 contains 15 residues. Germline assignment: CDR1 MDHEN and CDR2 SYDVKM. The V and J ends lost 5 bases and 2 bases respectively, with 15 bases between them. CDR3 in amino acids: CASSPNFMGNYGYTF. DNA for the CDR3: TGTGCCAGCAGTCCCAACTTCATGGGGAACTATGGCTACACCTTC.

J is TRBJ1-1 and V is TRBV6-1; D may be TRBD1 (6 bases). Trimming cost V 3 bases and J 0 bases, with 17 bases left between them. Germline V gene lookup returns CDR1 MNHNS and CDR2 SASEGT. CDR3 size: 17 residues. The CDR3 DNA sequence: TGTGCCAGCAGTGACCCACTGGGGGCCCCTATGAACACTGAAGCTTTCTTT. Its translation: CASSDPLGAPMNTEAFF.

V and J are TRBV28 and TRBJ2-2, with 10 bases that match TRBD2. The germline V gene has CDR1 MDHEN and CDR2 SYDVKM. This CDR3 contains 15 residues. J gave up 6 bases and V 1 base, and 2 bases lay outside the gene matches. As DNA, the CDR3 is TGTGCCAGCAGTTTATCGCTAGCGGGGGCCGGGGAGCTGTTTTTT. This encodes CASSLSLAGAGELFF. The full variable domain, in which reference TRBV28 and TRBJ2-2 provide the parts outside the CDR3, is DVKVTQSSRYLVKRTGEKVFLECVQDMDHENMFWYRQDPGLGLRLIYFSYDVKMKEKGDIPEGYSVSREKKERFSLILESASTNQTSMYLCASSLSLAGAGELFFGEGSRLTVL.

This chain connects TRBV11-2 to TRBJ2-7; D uncertain. V gave up 2 bases and J gave up 6 bases, with 14 bases separating them. The CDR3 totals 14 residues. Germline lookup yields CDR1 SGHAT and CDR2 FQNNGV. The CDR3 coding sequence is TGTGCCAGCAGCTTAATTTTCAGAACCGCCGAGCAGTACTTC. Encoded protein: CASSLIFRTAEQYF.

This chain joins TRBV2 and TRBJ2-7; D is uncertain. CDR3 length equals 12 residues. The germline V and J ends were trimmed by 3 bases and 4 bases, with 7 bases remaining between them. Germline V gives CDR1 SNHLY, CDR2 FYNNEI. The CDR3 sequence: CASSDEPYEQYF. The CDR3 DNA is TGTGCCAGCAGTGATGAACCTTACGAGCAGTACTTC.

The V call is TRBV28, the J call TRBJ1-5; TRBD1 agrees at 7 bases. With 4 bases clipped from V and 7 bases from J, the junction kept 10 bases outside the gene matches. The CDR3 is made up of 15 amino acids. The germline CDR1 and CDR2 sequences are MDHEN and SYDVKM. For the CDR3, the DNA is TGTGCCAGCAGTTCGATTACAGGGGCGAGGCAGCCCCAGCATTTT. This translates into CASSSITGARQPQHF.

The genes are TRBV7-3 and TRBJ2-1; TRBD2 matches 10 bases. This CDR3 is built from 15 residues. Germline values: CDR1 SGHTA, CDR2 FQGTGA. The ends lost 1 base at V and 9 bases at J; junction bases unmatched: 6. The CDR3 bases are TGTGCCAGCAGCTTAATGGCTAGCGGGAGTGGTGAGCAGTTCTTC. Translation gives CASSLMASGSGEQFF.

The chain recombines TRBV10-3 with TRBJ1-2; D is ambiguous. With 9 bases removed from V and 0 bases from J, the gap between germline ends came to 11 bases. The CDR3 loop spans 13 amino acids. Germline V gene lookup returns CDR1 ENHRY and CDR2 SYGVKD. CDR3 loop: CAIRPVANYGYTF. CDR3 in DNA: TGTGCCATTCGCCCCGTAGCTAACTATGGCTACACCTTC.

The chain is built from TRBV30 and TRBJ1-4; D remains unclear. The germline gives CDR1 GTSNPN, CDR2 SVGIG (reference sequence). V was trimmed by 3 bases and J by 5 bases, leaving 13 bases between them. The CDR3 spans 14 residues. This CDR3 is CAWSADVGNEKLFF. The CDR3 coding sequence is TGTGCCTGGAGCGCCGACGTGGGGAATGAAAAACTGTTTTTT.

The chain employs TRBV5-6 and TRBJ2-1; 8 bases are shared with TRBD1. Per germline, CDR1 SGHDT and CDR2 YYEEEE. The CDR3 has 15 residues. Germline trimming cut 2 bases from V and 5 bases from J; bases unmatched to any gene: 6. The CDR3 DNA reads as TGTGCCAGCAGCTTTGGGGACAGGAGCAACAATGAGCAGTTCTTC. Encoded protein: CASSFGDRSNNEQFF.

The chain couples TRBV19 to TRBJ1-5; D is ambiguous. Per the germline V gene, CDR1 is LNHDA and CDR2 is SQIVND (reference sequence). The CDR3 runs to 14 residues. Deletions cut 1 base from V and 4 bases from J, with 8 bases between. The CDR3 DNA is TGTGCCAGTAGTATAGCGGAGGGAAATCAGCCCCAGCATTTT. It encodes CASSIAEGNQPQHF.

A note on this clone: This probably arose from a read error, given a far larger clone one base away. This chain connects TRBV6-5 to TRBJ2-7; the D is unclear. Trimming removed 5 bases at V and 3 bases at J, with 2 bases between. Germline V gene data show CDR1 as MNHEY and CDR2 as SVGAGI. This CDR3 has 10 residues. The CDR3 DNA is TGTGCCAGCAGTCTCTACGAGCAGTACTTC. It translates to CASSLYEQYF.

The rearrangement uses TRBV4-3 and TRBJ1-5, with TRBD1 as a possible D gene (5 bases). The CDR3 runs to 15 residues. The germline gives CDR1 LGHNA, CDR2 YSLEER. V gave up 3 bases and J gave up 3 bases, with 12 bases separating them. The chain's CDR3 is CASSHTLGVNQPQHF. CDR3 coding DNA: TGCGCCAGCAGCCACACCCTAGGGGTCAATCAGCCCCAGCATTTT.

Remarks on this clone: A far bigger clonotype differs at one base, so this is likely a read error. The chain combines TRBV4-2 with TRBJ2-5; 9 bases match TRBD1. V gave up 1 base and J gave up 9 bases; unmatched junction bases: 6. This CDR3 has 14 amino acids. CDR1 and CDR2 from the germline V gene are LGHNA and YNFKEQ. CDR3 residues: CASSQGDRDEAQYF. In nucleotides, the CDR3 is TGTGCCAGCAGCCAAGGGGACAGGGATGAGGCCCAGTACTTC.

The gene calls are TRBV19 and TRBJ1-5; TRBD1 might be the D (5 bases). The CDR3 consists of 14 residues. The germline gives CDR1 LNHDA, CDR2 SQIVND (reference sequence). The V end lost 10 bases, the J end lost 2 bases, and 15 bases lay between the germline ends. In DNA form, the CDR3 reads TGTGCCATTAGCGATGGGGGGGGCAATCAGCCCCAGCATTTT. This sequence encodes CAISDGGGNQPQHF. Variable domain in full (rest from reference TRBV19 and TRBJ1-5): DGGITQSPKYLFRKEGQNVTLSCEQNLNHDAMYWYRQDPGQGLRLIYYSQIVNDFQKGDIAEGYSVSREKKESFPLTVTSAQKNPTAFYLCAISDGGGNQPQHFGDGTRLSIL.

This clone was detected ten times or more. The same CDR3 also results from other DNA sequences found in this sample. V gene TRBV10-3 combines with J gene TRBJ1-3; weak D call: TRBD1 (5 bases). Germline values: CDR1 ENHRY, CDR2 SYGVKD. The V gene lost 2 bases and the J gene lost 1 base, with 6 bases spanning the gap. The CDR3 is 14 amino acids. The CDR3 sequence is CAISEAGSGNTIYF. In DNA form, the CDR3 reads TGTGCCATCAGTGAGGCAGGGTCTGGAAACACCATATATTTT.

This clone was picked up one time. The chain couples TRBV10-3 to TRBJ2-2; D uncertain. Germline V CDR1 and CDR2: ENHRY, SYGVKD. The V end lost 11 bases, the J end lost 1 base, and 11 bases lay between the germline ends. This CDR3 has 13 amino acids. The CDR3 coding sequence is TGTGCCGTACGGACGGAGAACACCGGGGAGCTGTTTTTT. This translates into CAVRTENTGELFF.

Only a few counts were recorded for this clone. The genes are TRBV30 and TRBJ1-4; D perhaps matches TRBD1 (5 bases). This CDR3 has 14 amino acids. The V gene lost 2 bases and the J gene lost 4 bases, with 11 bases spanning the gap. CDR1 and CDR2 from the germline V gene are GTSNPN and SVGIG (reference sequence). CDR3 nucleotide sequence: TGTGCCTGGAGTCCCGGGACGTTTAATGAAAAACTGTTTTTT. Its protein product is CAWSPGTFNEKLFF. The variable domain in full, with the rest retrieved from reference TRBV30 and TRBJ1-4, is SQTIHQWPATLVQPVGSPLSLECTVEGTSNPNLYWYRQAAGRGLQLLFYSVGIGQISSEVPQNLSASRPQDRQFILSSKKLLLSDSGFYLCAWSPGTFNEKLFFGSGTQLSVL.

V is TRBV12-5 and J is TRBJ2-7, with D hard to call. The V end lost 11 bases, the J end lost 0 bases, and 11 bases lay between the germline ends. CDR1 is LGHNT, CDR2 FRNRAP, per germline. This CDR3 contains 12 residues. The CDR3 loop reads CAGPYNSYEQYF. The CDR3 nucleotides are TGTGCTGGACCATACAACTCCTACGAGCAGTACTTC.

The rearrangement joins TRBV6-1 to TRBJ2-3; D possibly corresponds to TRBD1 (6 bases). Per germline, CDR1 MNHNS and CDR2 SASEGT. The V end lost 6 bases, the J end lost 3 bases, and 13 bases lay between the germline ends. This CDR3 has 14 residues. Here the CDR3 DNA reads TGTGCCAGCAGATACAGGGAGAGGACAGATACGCAGTATTTT. Its translation is CASRYRERTDTQYF.

The chain links TRBV4-3 to TRBJ1-2; TRBD1 aligns across 9 bases. The trim removed 0 bases at V and 4 bases at J, leaving 12 bases unmatched. Germline CDR1 is LGHNA and CDR2 is YSLEER. The CDR3 spans 18 residues. This CDR3 reads CASSQEPDRGTLSYGYTF. For the CDR3, the DNA is TGCGCCAGCAGCCAAGAGCCGGACAGGGGAACCCTTAGCTATGGCTACACCTTC.

J is TRBJ2-2 and V is TRBV28, with D perhaps TRBD2 (7 bases). CDR3 length equals 16 residues. V gave up 3 bases and J gave up 3 bases, with 14 bases separating them. Germline values: CDR1 MDHEN, CDR2 SYDVKM. CDR3 amino acids: CASSFGGGVDTGELFF. The DNA of the CDR3 is TGTGCCAGCAGTTTTGGAGGGGGGGTGGACACCGGGGAGCTGTTTTTT.

The rearrangement links TRBV5-1 to TRBJ1-5; TRBD1 might be the D (5 bases). Trimming stripped 2 bases from V and 5 bases from J, with 8 bases between. The germline gives CDR1 SGHRS, CDR2 YFSETQ. The CDR3 is 13 amino acids. The CDR3 sequence is CASSFDSDQPQHF. Written as DNA, the CDR3 is TGCGCCAGCAGCTTCGACAGCGATCAGCCCCAGCATTTT.

The genes are TRBV5-1 and TRBJ2-2, with TRBD2 matching over 10 bases. CDR3 size: 15 residues. The germline gives CDR1 SGHRS, CDR2 YFSETQ. J gave up 5 bases and V 2 bases, and 3 bases lay outside the gene matches. CDR3 loop: CASSLLAGSTGELFF. As DNA, the CDR3 is TGCGCCAGCAGCTTACTAGCGGGATCGACCGGGGAGCTGTTTTTT.